The clone carrying this T cell receptor (beta chain) was observed a handful of times. The antigen is unknown. This sample was taken from a study of T cell repertoires in cytomegalovirus infection. Turning to the study itself: Based on public TCR beta signatures, there were indications of CMV infection and of a matching HLA type.

TCRdb re-called the reads with MiXCR, one entry per CDR3 protein. The table records some 180,000 distinct CDR3 sequences, less than 9.5% of them present only once. Study-wide points: Dominant in the ex vivo response were TCR beta clonotypes restricted by HLA-C and specific for CMV.

Germline V gene lookup returns CDR1 MNHEY and CDR2 SVGEGT. V was pared by 0 bases and J by 10 bases, with 10 bases between. The CDR3 consists of 14 residues. The sequenced sample was PBMCs. This chain uses TRBV6-2 or TRBV6-3 with TRBJ1-6; D unresolved. The clonotype originates from a human donor in good health (CMV status not recorded). Some clones in this sample may be carry-over from other donors' samples. The CDR3 loop reads CASSYSTLNSPLHF. The CDR3 DNA is TGTGCCAGCAGTTACTCGACCTTGAACTCACCCCTCCACTTT.